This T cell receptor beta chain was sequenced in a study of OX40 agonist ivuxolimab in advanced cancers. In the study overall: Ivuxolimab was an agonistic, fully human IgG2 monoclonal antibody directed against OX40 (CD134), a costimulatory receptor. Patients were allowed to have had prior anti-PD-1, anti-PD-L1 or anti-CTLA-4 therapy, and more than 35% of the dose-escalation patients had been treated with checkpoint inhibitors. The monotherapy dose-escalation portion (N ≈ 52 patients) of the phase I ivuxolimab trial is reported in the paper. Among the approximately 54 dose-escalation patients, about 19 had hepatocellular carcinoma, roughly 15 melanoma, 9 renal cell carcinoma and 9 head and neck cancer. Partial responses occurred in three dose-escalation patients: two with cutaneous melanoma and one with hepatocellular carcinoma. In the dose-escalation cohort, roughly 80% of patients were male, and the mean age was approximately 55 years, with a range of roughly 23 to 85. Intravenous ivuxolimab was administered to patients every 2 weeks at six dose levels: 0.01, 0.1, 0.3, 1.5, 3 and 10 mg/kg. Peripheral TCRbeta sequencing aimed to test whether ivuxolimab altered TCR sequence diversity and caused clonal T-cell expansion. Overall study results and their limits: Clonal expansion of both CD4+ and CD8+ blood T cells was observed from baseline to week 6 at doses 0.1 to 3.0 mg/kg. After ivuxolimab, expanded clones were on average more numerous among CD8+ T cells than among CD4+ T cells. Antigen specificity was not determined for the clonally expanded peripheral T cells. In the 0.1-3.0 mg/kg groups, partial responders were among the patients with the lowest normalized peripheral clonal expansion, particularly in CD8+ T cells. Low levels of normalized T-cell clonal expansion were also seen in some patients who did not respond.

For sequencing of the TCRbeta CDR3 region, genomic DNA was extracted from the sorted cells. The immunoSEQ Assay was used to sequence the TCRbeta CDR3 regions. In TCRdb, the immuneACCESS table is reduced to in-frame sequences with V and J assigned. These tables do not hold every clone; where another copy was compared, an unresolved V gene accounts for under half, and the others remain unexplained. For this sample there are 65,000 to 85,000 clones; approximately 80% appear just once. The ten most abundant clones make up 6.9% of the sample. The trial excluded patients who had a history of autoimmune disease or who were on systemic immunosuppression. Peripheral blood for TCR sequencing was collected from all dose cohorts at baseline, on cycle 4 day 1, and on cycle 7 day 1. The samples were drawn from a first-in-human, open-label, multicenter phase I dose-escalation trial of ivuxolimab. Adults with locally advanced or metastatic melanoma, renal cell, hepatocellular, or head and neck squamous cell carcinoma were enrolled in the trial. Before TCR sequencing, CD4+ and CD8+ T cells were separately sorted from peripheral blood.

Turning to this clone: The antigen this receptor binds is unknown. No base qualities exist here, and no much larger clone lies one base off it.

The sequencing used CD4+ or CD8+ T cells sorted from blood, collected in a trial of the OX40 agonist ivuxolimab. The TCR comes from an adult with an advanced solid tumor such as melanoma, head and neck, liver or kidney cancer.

The base sequence is TGTGCCAGCAGCTTAGACAGGCCACCGACTGGAAACACCATATATTTT. It specifies CASSLDRPPTGNTIYF. The V and J genes are TRBV7-8 and TRBJ1-3; the best D guess is TRBD1, with 5 bases matching. As encoded in the germline V gene, CDR1 is SGHVS while CDR2 is FQNEAQ. V and J lose 1 base and 2 bases, and a span of 12 bases separates them. The CDR3 holds 16 amino acids from the cysteine to the phenylalanine. Only the CDR3 DNA stays, 48 bases, in frame from base 1.